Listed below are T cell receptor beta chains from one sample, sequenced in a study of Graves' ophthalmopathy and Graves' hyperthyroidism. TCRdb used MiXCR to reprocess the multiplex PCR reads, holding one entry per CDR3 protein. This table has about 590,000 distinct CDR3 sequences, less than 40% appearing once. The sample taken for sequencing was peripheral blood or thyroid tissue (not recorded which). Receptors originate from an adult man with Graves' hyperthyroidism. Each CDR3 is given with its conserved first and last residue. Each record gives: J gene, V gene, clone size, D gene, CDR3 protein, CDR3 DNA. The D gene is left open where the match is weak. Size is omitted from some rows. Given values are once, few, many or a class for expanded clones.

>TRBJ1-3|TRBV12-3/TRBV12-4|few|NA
CASGLGARIGNTIYF
TGTGCTAGTGGTTTGGGGGCCAGGATTGGAAACACCATATATTTT
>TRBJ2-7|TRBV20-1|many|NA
CSASGVSYEQYF
TGCAGTGCTAGCGGGGTCTCCTACGAGCAGTACTTC
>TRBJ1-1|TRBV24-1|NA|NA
CATSDVTPGIAEAFF
TGTGCCACCAGTGACGTTACCCCAGGGATCGCAGAAGCTTTCTTT
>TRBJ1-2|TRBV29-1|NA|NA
CSVQAGASYTF
TGCAGCGTCCAAGCTGGGGCAAGCTACACCTTC
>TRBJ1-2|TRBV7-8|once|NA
CASSLVGAGGDYGYTF
TGTGCCAGCAGCTTAGTTGGGGCAGGTGGCGACTATGGCTACACCTTC
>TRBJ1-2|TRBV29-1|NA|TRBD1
CSVRVQGTEFNYGYTF
TGCAGCGTTCGTGTACAGGGGACTGAATTTAACTATGGCTACACCTTC
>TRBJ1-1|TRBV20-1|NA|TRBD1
CSAIPGTANTEAFF
TGCAGTGCTATTCCCGGGACAGCGAACACTGAAGCTTTCTTT
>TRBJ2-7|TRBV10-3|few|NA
CAWSADSGTREQYF
TGTGCCTGGAGTGCCGATTCCGGGACTCGGGAGCAGTACTTC
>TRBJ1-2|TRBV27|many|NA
CASSSSGRYTF
TGTGCCAGCAGTTCCTCGGGGCGCTACACCTTC
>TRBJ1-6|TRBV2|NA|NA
CASSPIGGLTLSYNSPLHF
TGTGCCAGCAGTCCTATAGGGGGACTGACACTCTCCTATAATTCACCCCTCCACTTT
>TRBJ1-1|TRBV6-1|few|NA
CASSARETGNTEAFF
TGTGCCAGCAGTGCCCGGGAGACAGGGAACACTGAAGCTTTCTTT
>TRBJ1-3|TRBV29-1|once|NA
CSLGSSGNTIYF
TGCAGCTTAGGCTCGAGCGGAAACACCATATATTTT
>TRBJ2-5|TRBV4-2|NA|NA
CASSQDPETQYF
TGTGCCAGCAGCCAAGATCCAGAGACCCAGTACTTC
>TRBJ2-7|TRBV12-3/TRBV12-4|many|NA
CASSLAGGGSEQYF
TGTGCCAGCAGTTTGGCAGGTGGGGGGAGCGAGCAGTACTTC
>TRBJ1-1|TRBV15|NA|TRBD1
CATSRGQGSPEAFF
TGTGCCACCAGCAGGGGACAGGGCTCGCCCGAAGCTTTCTTT
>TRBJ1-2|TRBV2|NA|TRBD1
CASSVDRDRGDGYTF
TGTGCCAGCAGTGTGGACAGGGACAGGGGCGATGGCTACACCTTC
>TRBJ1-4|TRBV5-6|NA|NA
CASSLGDNHNEKLFF
TGTGCCAGCAGCTTGGGTGACAACCATAATGAAAAACTGTTTTTT
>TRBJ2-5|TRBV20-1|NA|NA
CSASESAGYQETQYF
TGCAGTGCTAGTGAGTCGGCTGGGTACCAAGAGACCCAGTACTTC
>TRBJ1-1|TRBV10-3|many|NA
CAIRTEDTEAFF
TGTGCCATCAGGACAGAGGACACTGAAGCTTTCTTT
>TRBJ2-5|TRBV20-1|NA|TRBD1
CSAGQGGETQYF
TGCAGTGCGGGACAGGGTGGGGAGACCCAGTACTTC
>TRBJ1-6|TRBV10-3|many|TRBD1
CASHRDSGSPLHF
TGTGCCTCCCACCGGGACAGTGGCTCACCCCTCCACTTT
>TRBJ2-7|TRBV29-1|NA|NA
CSSPGTSYEQYF
TGCAGCAGTCCGGGGACAAGCTACGAGCAGTACTTC
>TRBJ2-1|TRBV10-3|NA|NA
CAISELPGMGEVEQFF
TGTGCCATCAGTGAGCTCCCGGGTATGGGGGAGGTTGAGCAGTTCTTC
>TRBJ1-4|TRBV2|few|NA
CASRSQDRFNEKLFF
TGTGCCAGCAGATCCCAAGACAGATTTAATGAAAAACTGTTTTTT
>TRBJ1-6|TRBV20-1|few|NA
CSARDWLQGRDSPLHF
TGCAGTGCTAGAGATTGGCTACAGGGCAGGGATTCACCCCTCCACTTT
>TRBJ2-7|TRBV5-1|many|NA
CASSSANEYEQYF
TGCGCCAGCAGCTCAGCTAATGAGTACGAGCAGTACTTC
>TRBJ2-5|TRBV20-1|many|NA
CSALTVQETQYF
TGCAGTGCTTTGACAGTCCAAGAGACCCAGTACTTC
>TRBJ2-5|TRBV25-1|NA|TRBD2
CASSEYNSGRASETQYF
TGTGCCAGCAGTGAATATAATAGCGGGAGGGCCAGCGAGACCCAGTACTTC
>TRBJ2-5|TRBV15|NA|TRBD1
CATSSARRQGPAGTQYF
TGTGCCACCAGCAGTGCTCGAAGACAGGGGCCAGCGGGGACCCAGTACTTC
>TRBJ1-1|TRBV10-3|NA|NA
CAISDVGYTEAFF
TGTGCCATCAGTGATGTGGGGTACACTGAAGCTTTCTTT
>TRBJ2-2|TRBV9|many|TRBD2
CASSVDGGSTGELFF
TGTGCCAGCAGCGTAGACGGGGGGTCCACCGGGGAGCTGTTTTTT
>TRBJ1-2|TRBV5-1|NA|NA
CASSLGDNYGYAF
TGTGCCAGCAGCTTGGGAGATAACTATGGCTACGCCTTC
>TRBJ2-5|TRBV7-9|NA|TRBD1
CASSLAAGGF
TGTGCCAGCAGCTTAGCGGCAGGGGGCTTC
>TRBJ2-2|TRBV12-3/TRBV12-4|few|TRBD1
CASSSPGQGWTGELFF
TGTGCCAGCAGTTCACCGGGACAGGGTTGGACCGGGGAGCTGTTTTTT
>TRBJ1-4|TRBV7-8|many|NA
CASSAPPVGEKLFF
TGTGCCAGCAGCGCCCCGCCCGTTGGTGAAAAACTGTTTTTT
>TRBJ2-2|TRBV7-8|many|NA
CASLRGGRTNTGELFF
TGTGCCAGCCTTCGGGGAGGCAGAACGAACACCGGGGAGCTGTTTTTT
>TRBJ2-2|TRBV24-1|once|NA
CASKPGPATPGELFF
TGTGCCAGCAAACCGGGACCCGCCACACCCGGGGAGCTGTTTTTT
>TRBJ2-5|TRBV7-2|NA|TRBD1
CASSPRDRGQETQYF
TGTGCCAGCAGCCCAAGGGACAGGGGGCAAGAGACCCAGTACTTC
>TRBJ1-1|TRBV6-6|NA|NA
CASRERDHPKAFF
TGTGCCAGCAGGGAACGGGACCACCCAAAAGCTTTCTTT
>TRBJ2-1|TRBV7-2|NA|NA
CASSLDVLYNEQFF
TGTGCCAGCAGCTTAGATGTCTTGTACAATGAGCAGTTCTTC
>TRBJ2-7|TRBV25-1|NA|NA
CASPDLYSYEQYF
TGTGCCAGCCCAGACTTGTACTCCTACGAGCAGTACTTC
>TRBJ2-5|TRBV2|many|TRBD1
CASRPLRQGQETQYF
TGTGCCAGCAGACCTCTTCGACAGGGCCAAGAGACCCAGTACTTC
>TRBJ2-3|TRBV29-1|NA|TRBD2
CSVLAGGPNTQYF
TGCAGCGTCTTAGCGGGGGGGCCAAATACGCAGTATTTT
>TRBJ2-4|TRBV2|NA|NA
CASRGRPKNIQYF
TGTGCCAGCAGGGGACGGCCCAAAAACATTCAGTACTTC
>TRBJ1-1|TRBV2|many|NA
CASIDSALTEAFF
TGTGCCAGCATCGACAGTGCCTTAACTGAAGCTTTCTTT
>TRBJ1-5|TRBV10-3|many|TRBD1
CATGGGQPQHF
TGTGCCACAGGGGGCGGACAGCCCCAGCATTTT
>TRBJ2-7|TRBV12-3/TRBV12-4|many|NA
CASSLGLGRRPLEQYF
TGTGCCAGCAGTTTAGGTCTGGGACGGAGACCCCTCGAGCAGTACTTC
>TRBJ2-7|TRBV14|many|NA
CASSQVLRTDYYEQYF
TGTGCCAGCAGCCAAGTTCTGAGGACGGACTACTACGAGCAGTACTTC
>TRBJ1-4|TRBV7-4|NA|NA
CASSQDPGGARIAYATNEKLFF
TGTGCCAGCAGCCAAGACCCTGGGGGGGCGCGGATAGCTTATGCAACTAATGAAAAACTGTTTTTT
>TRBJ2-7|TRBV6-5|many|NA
CASSYGDRYEQYF
TGTGCCAGCAGTTACGGGGACCGCTACGAGCAGTACTTC
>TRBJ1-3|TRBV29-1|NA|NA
CSLGGGPGNTIYF
TGCAGCTTAGGAGGGGGGCCCGGAAACACCATATATTTT
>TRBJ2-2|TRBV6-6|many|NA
CASSHPATTGELFF
TGTGCCAGCAGTCACCCCGCGACAACCGGGGAGCTGTTTTTT
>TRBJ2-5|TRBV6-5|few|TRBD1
CASSYSAGTGGKETQYF
TGTGCCAGCAGTTACTCCGCCGGGACAGGGGGAAAAGAGACCCAGTACTTC
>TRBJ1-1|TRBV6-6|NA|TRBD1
CASSYSSTYRDRGGGEAFF
TGTGCCAGCAGTTACTCCTCTACGTACCGGGACAGGGGAGGTGGTGAAGCTTTCTTT